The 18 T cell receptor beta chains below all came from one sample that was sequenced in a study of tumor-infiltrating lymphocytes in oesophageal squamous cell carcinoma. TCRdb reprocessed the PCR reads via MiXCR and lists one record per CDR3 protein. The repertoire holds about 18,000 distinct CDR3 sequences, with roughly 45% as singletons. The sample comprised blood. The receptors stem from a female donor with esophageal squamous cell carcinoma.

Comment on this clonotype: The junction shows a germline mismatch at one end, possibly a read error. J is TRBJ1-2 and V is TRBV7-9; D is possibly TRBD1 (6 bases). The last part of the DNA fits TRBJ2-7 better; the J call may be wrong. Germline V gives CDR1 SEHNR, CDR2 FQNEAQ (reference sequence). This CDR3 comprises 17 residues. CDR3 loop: CASSPLPDRSVPNEQYF. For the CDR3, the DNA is TGTGCTAGCAGCCCGCTCCCCGACAGGTCAGTACCCAATGAGCAGTACTTC.

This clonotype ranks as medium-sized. The CDR3 sequence is CATSDLGLTPDTQYF. The CDR3 DNA sequence: TGTGCCACCAGTGATTTAGGGCTTACCCCCGATACGCAGTATTTT. This sequence joins TRBV24-1 and TRBJ2-3; D remains unclear. V dropped 1 base and J dropped 6 bases, with 13 bases sitting between them. Germline V gene data show CDR1 as KGHDR and CDR2 as SFDVKD. The CDR3 spans 15 residues.

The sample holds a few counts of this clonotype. The CDR3 reads CASTFQQWTEQFF. The DNA for the CDR3 is TGTGCCAGCACTTTTCAACAGTGGACTGAGCAGTTCTTC. The chain links TRBV28 to TRBJ2-1; D gene uncertain. Trimming took 7 bases from V and 9 from J, leaving 16 bases between them. This CDR3 is 13 amino acids long. CDR1 is MDHEN, CDR2 SYDVKM, per germline.

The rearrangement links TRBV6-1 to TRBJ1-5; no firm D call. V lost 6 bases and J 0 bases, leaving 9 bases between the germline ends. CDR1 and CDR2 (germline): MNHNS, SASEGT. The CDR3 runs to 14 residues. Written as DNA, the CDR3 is TGTGCCAGCAGACCAGATTATAGCAATCAGCCCCAGCATTTT. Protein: CASRPDYSNQPQHF.

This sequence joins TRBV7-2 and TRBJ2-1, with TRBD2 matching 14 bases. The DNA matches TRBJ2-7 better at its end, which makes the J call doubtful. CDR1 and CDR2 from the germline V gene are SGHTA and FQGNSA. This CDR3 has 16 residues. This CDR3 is CASSSGLAGAISEQYF. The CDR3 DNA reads TGTGCCAGCAGCTCGGGACTAGCGGGAGCAATCTCCGAGCAGTACTTC.

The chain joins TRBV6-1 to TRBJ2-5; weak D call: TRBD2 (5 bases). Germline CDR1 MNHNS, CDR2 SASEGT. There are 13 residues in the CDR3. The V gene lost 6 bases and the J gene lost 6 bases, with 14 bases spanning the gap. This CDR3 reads CASSRGSSKTQYF. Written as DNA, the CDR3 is TGTGCCAGCAGCCGAGGGTCTTCGAAGACCCAGTACTTC.

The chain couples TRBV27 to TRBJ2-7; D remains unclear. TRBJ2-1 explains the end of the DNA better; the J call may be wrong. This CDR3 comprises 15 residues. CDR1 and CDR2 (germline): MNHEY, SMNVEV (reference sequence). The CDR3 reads CASSFRTASHNEQFF. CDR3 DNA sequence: TGTGCCAGCAGTTTCCGGACGGCGTCCCACAATGAGCAGTTCTTC.

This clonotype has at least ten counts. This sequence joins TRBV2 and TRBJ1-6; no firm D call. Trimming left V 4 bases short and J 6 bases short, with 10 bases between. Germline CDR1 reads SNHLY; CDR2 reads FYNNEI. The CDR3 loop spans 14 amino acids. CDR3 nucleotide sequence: TGTGCCAGCAGTGTTGTAGGGTTTAATTCACCCCTCCACTTT. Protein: CASSVVGFNSPLHF.

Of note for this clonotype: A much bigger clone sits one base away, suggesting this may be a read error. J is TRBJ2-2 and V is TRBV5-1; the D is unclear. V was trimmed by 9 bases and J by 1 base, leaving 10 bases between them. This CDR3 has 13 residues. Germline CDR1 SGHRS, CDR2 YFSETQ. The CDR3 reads CATSEMNTGELFF. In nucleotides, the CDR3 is TGCGCCACCTCGGAGATGAACACCGGGGAGCTGTTTTTT. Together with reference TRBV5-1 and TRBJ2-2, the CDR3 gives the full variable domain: KAGVTQTPRYLIKTRGQQVTLSCSPISGHRSVSWYQQTPGQGLQFLFEYFSETQRNKGNFPGRFSGRQFSNSRSEMNVSTLELGDSALYLCATSEMNTGELFFGEGSRLTVL.

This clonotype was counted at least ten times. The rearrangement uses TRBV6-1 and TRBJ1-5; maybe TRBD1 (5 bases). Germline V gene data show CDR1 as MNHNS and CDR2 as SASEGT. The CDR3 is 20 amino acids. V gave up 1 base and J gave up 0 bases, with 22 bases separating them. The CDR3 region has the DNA TGTGCCAGCAGTGAAGACGGGGGGGGGTTCTACAGCTATAGCAATCAGCCCCAGCATTTT. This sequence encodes CASSEDGGGFYSYSNQPQHF.

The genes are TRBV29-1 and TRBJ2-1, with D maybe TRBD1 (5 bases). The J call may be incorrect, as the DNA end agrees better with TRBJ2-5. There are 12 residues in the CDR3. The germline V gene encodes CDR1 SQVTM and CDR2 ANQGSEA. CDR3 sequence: CSFMDMRKTQYF. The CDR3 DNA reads TGCAGCTTCATGGACATGAGAAAGACCCAGTACTTC.

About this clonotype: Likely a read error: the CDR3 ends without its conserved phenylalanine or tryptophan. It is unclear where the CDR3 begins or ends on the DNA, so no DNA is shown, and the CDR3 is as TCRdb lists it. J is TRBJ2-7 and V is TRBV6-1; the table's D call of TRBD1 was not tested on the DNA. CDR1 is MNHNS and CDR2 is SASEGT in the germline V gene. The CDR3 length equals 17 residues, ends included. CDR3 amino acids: CASRLQIRVNYGYTFGS.

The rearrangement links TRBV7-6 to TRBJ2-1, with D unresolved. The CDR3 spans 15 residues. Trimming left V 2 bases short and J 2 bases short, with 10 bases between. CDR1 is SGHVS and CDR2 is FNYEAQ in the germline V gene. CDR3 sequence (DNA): TGTGCCAGCAGCTTAAGGGCTGTCGCCTACAATGAGCAGTTCTTC. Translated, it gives CASSLRAVAYNEQFF. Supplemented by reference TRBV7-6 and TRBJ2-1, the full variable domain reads GAGVSQSPRYKVTKRGQDVALRCDPISGHVSLYWYRQALGQGPEFLTYFNYEAQQDKSGLPNDRFSAERPEGSISTLTIQRTEQRDSAMYRCASSLRAVAYNEQFFGPGTRLTVL.

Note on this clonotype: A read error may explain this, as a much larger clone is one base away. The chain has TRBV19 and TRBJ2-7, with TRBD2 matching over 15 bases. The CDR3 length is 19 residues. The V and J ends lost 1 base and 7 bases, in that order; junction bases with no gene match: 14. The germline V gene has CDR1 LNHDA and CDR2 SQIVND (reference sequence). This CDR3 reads CASSIAGLAGGLKYNEQYF. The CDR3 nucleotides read TGTGCCAGTAGTATAGCGGGACTAGCGGGAGGCCTAAAATACAATGAGCAGTACTTC.

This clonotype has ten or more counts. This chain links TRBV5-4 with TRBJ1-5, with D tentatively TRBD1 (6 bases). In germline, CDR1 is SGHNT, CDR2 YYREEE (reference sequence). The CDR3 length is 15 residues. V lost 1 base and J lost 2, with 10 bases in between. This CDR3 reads CASSLQGLGNQPQHF. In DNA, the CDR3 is TGTGCCAGCAGCTTGCAGGGGTTGGGCAATCAGCCCCAGCATTTT.

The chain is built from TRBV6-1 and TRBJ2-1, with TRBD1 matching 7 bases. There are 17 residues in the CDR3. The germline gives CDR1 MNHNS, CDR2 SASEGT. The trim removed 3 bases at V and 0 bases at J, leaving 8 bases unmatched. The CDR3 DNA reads TGTGCCAGCAGTGACGAAAGGCGACAGGGCTCCTACAATGAGCAGTTCTTC. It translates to CASSDERRQGSYNEQFF.

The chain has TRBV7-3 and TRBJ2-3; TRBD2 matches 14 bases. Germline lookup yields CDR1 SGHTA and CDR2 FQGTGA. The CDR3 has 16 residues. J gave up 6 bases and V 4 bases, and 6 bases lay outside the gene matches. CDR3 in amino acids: CASSSRLAGGVDTQYF. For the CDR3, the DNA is TGTGCCAGCAGCTCCCGACTAGCGGGAGGGGTGGATACGCAGTATTTT.

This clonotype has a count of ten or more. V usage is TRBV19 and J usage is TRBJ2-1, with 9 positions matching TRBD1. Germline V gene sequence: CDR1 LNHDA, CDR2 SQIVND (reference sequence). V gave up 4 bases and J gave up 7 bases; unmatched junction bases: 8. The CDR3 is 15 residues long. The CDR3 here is CASSRQGVGRNEQFF. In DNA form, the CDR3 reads TGTGCCAGTAGTAGACAGGGGGTTGGTAGGAATGAGCAGTTCTTC.